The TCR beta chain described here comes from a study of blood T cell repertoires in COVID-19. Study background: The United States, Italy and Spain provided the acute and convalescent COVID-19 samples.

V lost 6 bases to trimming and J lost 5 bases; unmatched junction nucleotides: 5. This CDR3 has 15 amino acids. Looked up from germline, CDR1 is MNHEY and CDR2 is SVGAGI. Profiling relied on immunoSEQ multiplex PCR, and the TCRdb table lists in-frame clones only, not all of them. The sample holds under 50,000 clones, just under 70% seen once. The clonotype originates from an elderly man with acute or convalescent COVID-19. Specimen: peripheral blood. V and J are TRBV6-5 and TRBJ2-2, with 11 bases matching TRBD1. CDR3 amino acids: CASSRGQGETGELFF. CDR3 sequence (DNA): TGTGCCAGCAGCCGGGGACAGGGGGAAACCGGGGAGCTGTTTTTT.